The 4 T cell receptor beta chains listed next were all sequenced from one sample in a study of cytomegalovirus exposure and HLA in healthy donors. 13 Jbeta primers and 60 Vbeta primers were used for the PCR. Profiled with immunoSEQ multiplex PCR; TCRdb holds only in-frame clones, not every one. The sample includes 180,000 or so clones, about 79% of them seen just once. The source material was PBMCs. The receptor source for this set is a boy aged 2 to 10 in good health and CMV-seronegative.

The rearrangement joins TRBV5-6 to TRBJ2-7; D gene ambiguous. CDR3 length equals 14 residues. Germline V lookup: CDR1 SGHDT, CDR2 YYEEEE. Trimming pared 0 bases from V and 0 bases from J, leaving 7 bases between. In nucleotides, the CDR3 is TGTGCCAGCAGCTTGGGTCTCAGCTCCTACGAGCAGTACTTC. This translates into CASSLGLSSYEQYF.

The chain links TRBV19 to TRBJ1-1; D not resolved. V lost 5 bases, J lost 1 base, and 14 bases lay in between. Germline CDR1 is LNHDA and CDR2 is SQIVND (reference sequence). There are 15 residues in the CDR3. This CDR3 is CASSLMGGPNTEAFF. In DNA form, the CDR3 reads TGTGCCAGTAGTCTCATGGGAGGACCGAACACTGAAGCTTTCTTT.

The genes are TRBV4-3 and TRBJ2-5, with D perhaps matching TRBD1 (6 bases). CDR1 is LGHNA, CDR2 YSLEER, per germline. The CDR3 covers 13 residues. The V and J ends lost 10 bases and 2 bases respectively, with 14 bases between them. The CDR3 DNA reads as TGCGCCATCCAGGGGCCCTTTCAAGAGACCCAGTACTTC. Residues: CAIQGPFQETQYF.

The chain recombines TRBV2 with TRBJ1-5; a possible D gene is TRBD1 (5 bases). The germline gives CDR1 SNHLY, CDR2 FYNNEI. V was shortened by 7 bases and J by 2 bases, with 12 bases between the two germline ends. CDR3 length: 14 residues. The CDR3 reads CASKGEGGNQPQHF. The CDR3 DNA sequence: TGTGCCAGCAAAGGGGAAGGTGGCAATCAGCCCCAGCATTTT.